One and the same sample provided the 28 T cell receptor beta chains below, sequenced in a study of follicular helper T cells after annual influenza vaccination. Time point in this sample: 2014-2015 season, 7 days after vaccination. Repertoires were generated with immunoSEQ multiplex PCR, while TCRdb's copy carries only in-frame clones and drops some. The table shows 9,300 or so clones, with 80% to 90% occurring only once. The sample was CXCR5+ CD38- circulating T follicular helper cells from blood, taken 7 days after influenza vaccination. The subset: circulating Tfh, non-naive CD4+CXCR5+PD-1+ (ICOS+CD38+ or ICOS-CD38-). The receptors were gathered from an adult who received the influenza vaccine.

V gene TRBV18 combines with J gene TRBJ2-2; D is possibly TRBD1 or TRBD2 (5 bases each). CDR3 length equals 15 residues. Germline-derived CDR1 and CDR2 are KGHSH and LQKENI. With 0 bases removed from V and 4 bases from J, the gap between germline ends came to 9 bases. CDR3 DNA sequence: TGTGCCAGCTCACCACCGGGACGGATCACCGGGGAGCTGTTTTTT. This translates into CASSPPGRITGELFF.

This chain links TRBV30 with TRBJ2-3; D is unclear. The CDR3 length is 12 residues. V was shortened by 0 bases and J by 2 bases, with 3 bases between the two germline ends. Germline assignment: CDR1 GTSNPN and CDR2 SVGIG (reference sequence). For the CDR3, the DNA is TGTGCCTGGAGTGTGTTCACAGATACGCAGTATTTT. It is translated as CAWSVFTDTQYF.

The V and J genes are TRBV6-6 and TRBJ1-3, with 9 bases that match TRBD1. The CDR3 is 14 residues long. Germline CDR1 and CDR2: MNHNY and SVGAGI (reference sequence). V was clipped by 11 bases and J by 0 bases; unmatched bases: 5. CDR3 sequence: CAVRDRVSGNTIYF. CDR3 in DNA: TGTGCCGTAAGGGACAGGGTCTCTGGAAACACCATATATTTT.

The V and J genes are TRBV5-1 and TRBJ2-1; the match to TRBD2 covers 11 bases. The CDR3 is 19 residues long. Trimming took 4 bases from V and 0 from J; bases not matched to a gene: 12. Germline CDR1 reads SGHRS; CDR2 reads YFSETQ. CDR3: CASSKGLAGRKGSYNEQFF. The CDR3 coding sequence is TGCGCCAGCAGCAAAGGACTAGCGGGCCGGAAGGGCTCCTACAATGAGCAGTTCTTC.

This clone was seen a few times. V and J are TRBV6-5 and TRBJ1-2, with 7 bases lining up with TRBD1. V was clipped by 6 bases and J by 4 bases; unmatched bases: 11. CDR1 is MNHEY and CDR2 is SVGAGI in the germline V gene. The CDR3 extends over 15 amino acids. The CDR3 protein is CASRAGDRRSYGYTF. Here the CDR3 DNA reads TGTGCCAGCAGGGCGGGGGACAGAAGGTCCTATGGCTACACCTTC.

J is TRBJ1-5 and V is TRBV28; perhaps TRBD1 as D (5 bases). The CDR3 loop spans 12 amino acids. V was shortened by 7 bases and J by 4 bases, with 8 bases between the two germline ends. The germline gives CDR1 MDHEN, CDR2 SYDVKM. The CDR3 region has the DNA TGTGCCAGCACGAGGGGAAATCAGCCCCAGCATTTT. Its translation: CASTRGNQPQHF.

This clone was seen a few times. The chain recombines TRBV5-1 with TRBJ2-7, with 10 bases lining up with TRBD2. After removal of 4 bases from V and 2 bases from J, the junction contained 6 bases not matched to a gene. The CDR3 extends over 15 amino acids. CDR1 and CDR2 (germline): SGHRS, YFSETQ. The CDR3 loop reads CASSPGLAVTYEQYF. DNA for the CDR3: TGCGCCAGCAGCCCCGGACTAGCGGTTACCTACGAGCAGTACTTC.

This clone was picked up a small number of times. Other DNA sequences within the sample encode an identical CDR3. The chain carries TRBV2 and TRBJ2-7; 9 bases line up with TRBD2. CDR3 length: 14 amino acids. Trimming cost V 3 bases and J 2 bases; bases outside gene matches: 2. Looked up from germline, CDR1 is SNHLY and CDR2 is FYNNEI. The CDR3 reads CASSDRLAAYEQYF. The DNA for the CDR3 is TGTGCCAGCAGTGATCGACTAGCGGCCTACGAGCAGTACTTC.

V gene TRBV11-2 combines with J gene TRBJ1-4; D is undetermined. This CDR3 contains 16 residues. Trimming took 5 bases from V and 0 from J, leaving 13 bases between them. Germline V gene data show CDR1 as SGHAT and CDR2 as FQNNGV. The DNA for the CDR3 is TGTGCCAGCAGCCCCCACGCAGCTGCAACTAATGAAAAACTGTTTTTT. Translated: CASSPHAAATNEKLFF.

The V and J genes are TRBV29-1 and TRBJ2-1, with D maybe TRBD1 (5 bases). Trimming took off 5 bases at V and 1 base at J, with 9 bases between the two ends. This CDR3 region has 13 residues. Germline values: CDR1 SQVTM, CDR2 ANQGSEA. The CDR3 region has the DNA TGCAGCGTTACCCGGACATCCTACAATGAGCAGTTCTTC. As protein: CSVTRTSYNEQFF.

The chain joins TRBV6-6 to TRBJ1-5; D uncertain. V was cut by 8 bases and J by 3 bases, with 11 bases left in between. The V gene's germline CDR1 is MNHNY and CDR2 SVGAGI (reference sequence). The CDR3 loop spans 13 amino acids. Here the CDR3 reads CASRPRFNQPQHF. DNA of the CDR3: TGTGCCAGCCGGCCCAGGTTCAATCAGCCCCAGCATTTT.

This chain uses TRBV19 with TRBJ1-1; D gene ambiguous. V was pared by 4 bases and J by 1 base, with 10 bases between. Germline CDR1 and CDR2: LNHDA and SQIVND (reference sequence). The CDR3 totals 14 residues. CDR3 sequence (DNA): TGTGCCAGTAGTACGGCAGGCGAGAACACTGAAGCTTTCTTT. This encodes CASSTAGENTEAFF.

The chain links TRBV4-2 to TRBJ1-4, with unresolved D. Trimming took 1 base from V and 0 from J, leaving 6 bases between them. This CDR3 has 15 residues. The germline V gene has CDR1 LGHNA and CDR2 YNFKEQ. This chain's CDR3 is CASSQVKATNEKLFF. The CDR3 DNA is TGTGCCAGCAGCCAAGTCAAGGCAACTAATGAAAAACTGTTTTTT.

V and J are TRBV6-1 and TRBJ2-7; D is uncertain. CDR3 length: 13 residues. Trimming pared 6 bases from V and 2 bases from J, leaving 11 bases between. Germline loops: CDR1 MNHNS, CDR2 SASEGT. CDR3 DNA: TGTGCCAGCAGAATGAGCGATCCCTACGAGCAGTACTTC. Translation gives CASRMSDPYEQYF.

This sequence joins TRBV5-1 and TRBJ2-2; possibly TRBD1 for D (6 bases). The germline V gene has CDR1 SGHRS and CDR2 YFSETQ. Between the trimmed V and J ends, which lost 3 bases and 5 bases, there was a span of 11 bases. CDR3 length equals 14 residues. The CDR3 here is CASSYKQGTGELFF. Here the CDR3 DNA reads TGCGCCAGCAGCTACAAACAGGGAACCGGGGAGCTGTTTTTT.

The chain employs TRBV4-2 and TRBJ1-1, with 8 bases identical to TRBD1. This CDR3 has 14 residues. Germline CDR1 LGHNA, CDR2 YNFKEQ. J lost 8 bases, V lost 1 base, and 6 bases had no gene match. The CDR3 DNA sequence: TGTGCCAGCAGCCAAGCCGGGACAGGTATAGAAGCTTTCTTT. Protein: CASSQAGTGIEAFF.

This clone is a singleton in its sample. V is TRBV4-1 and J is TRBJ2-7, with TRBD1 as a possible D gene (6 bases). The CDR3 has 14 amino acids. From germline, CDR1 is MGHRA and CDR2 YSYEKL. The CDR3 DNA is TGCGCAGCAGCCAGCAGACAGGCCAAATACGAGCAGTACTTC. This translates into CAAASRQAKYEQYF.

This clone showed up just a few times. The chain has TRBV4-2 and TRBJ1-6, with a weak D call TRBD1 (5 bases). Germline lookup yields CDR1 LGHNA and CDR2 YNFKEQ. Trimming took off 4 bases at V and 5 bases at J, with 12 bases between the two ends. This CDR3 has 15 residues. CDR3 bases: TGTGCCAGCAGCCGCGAGGGACGGGATAATTCACCCCTCCACTTT. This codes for CASSREGRDNSPLHF.

CDR3 loop: CASSATGRHTF. DNA for the CDR3: TGTGCCAGCTCGGCCACAGGCCGTCACACCTTC. This chain uses TRBV18 with TRBJ1-2; D is perhaps TRBD1 (5 bases). The CDR3 contains 11 residues. The V end was cut by 6 bases, the J end by 12 bases, with 14 bases between. Germline CDR1 and CDR2: KGHSH and LQKENI. Using reference TRBV18 and TRBJ1-2 for the parts outside the CDR3, the full variable domain is NAGVMQNPRHLVRRRGQEARLRCSPMKGHSHVYWYRQLPEEGLKFMVYLQKENIIDESGMPKERFSAEFPKEGPSILRIQQVVRGDSAAYFCASSATGRHTFGSGTRLTVV.

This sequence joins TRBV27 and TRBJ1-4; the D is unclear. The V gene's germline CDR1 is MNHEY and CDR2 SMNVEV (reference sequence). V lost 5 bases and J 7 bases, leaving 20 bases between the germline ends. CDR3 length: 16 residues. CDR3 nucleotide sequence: TGTGCCAGCAGTAGGAACGCCGGCCATGGCGGTGAAAAACTGTTTTTT. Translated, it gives CASSRNAGHGGEKLFF.

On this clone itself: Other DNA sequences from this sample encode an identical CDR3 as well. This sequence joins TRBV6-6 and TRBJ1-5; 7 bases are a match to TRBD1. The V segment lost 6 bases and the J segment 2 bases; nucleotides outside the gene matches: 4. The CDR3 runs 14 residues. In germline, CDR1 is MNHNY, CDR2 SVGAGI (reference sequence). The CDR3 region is CASSRDRGNQPQHF. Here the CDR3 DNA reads TGTGCCAGCAGCAGAGACAGGGGCAATCAGCCCCAGCATTTT.

In DNA, the CDR3 is TGTGCCAGCAGCTTAAGGACAGGGTTCTCTGGAAACACCATATATTTT. It encodes CASSLRTGFSGNTIYF. The V gene is TRBV7-8, the J gene TRBJ1-3, with 8 bases matching TRBD1. Per germline, CDR1 SGHVS and CDR2 FQNEAQ. V lost 2 bases and J lost 0; bases outside the gene matches: 3. This CDR3 is 16 amino acids long. The full variable domain, its missing parts supplied by reference TRBV7-8 and TRBJ1-3, is GAGVSQSPRYKVAKRGQDVALRCDPISGHVSLFWYQQALGQGPEFLTYFQNEAQLDKSGLPSDRFFAERPEGSVSTLKIQRTQQEDSAVYLCASSLRTGFSGNTIYFGEGSWLTVV.

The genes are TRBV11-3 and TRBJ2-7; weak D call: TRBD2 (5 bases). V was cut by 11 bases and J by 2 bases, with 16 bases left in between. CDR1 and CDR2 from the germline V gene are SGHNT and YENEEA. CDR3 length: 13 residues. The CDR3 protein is CAARRESPYEQYF. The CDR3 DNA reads TGTGCCGCACGTAGGGAGAGTCCCTACGAGCAGTACTTC. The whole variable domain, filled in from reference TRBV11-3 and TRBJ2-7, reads EAGVVQSPRYKIIEKKQPVAFWCNPISGHNTLYWYLQNLGQGPELLIRYENEEAVDDSQLPKDRFSAERLKGVDSTLKIQPAELGDSAVYLCAARRESPYEQYFGPGTRLTVT.

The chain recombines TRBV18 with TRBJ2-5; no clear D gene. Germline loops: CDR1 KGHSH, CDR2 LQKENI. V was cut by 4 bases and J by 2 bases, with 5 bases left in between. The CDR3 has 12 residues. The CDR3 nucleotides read TGTGCCAGCTCACTTCTACAAGAGACCCAGTACTTC. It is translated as CASSLLQETQYF.

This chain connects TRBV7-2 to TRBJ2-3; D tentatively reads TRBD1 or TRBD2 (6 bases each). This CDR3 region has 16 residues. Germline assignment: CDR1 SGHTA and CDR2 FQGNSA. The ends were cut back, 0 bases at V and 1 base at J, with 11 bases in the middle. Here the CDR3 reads CASSLAGRGGTDTQYF. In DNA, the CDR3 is TGTGCCAGCAGCTTAGCGGGTAGGGGGGGCACAGATACGCAGTATTTT. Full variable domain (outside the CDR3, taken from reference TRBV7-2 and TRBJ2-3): GAGVSQSPSNKVTEKGKDVELRCDPISGHTALYWYRQSLGQGLEFLIYFQGNSAPDKSGLPSDRFSAERTGGSVSTLTIQRTQQEDSAVYLCASSLAGRGGTDTQYFGPGTRLTVL.

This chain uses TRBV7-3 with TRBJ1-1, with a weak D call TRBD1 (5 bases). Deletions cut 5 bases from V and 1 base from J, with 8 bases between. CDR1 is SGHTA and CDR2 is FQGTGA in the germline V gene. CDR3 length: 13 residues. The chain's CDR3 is CASSPQGNTEAFF. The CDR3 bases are TGTGCCAGCAGCCCCCAGGGGAACACTGAAGCTTTCTTT. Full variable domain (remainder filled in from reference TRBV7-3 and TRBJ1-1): GAGVSQTPSNKVTEKGKYVELRCDPISGHTALYWYRQSLGQGPEFLIYFQGTGAADDSGLPNDRFFAVRPEGSVSTLKIQRTERGDSAVYLCASSPQGNTEAFFGQGTRLTVV.

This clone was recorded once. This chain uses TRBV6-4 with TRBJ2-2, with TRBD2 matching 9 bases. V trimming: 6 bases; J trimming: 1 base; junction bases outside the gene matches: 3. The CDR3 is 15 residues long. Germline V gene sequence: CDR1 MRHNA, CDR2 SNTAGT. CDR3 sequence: CASSLLAGNTGELFF. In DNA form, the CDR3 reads TGTGCCAGCAGCTTACTAGCGGGGAACACCGGGGAGCTGTTTTTT.

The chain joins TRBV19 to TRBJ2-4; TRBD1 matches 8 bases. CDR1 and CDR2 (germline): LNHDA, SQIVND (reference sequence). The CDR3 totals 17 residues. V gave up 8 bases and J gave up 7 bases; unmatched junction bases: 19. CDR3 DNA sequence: TGTGCCAGTCGAAGAGATGCAGGGGGCGCGAGTAGGAACATTCAGTACTTC. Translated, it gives CASRRDAGGASRNIQYF.